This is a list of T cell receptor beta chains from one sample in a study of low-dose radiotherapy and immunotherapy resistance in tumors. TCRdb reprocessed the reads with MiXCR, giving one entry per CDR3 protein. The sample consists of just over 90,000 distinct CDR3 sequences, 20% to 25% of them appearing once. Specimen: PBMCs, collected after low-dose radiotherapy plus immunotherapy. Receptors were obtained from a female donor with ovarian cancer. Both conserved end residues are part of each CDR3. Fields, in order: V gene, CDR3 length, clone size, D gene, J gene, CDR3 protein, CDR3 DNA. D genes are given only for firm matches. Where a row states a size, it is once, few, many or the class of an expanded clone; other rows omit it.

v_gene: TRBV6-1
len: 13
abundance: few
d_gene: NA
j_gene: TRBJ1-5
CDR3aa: CASSDGGSQPQHF
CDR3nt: TGTGCCAGCAGCGATGGGGGCTCTCAGCCCCAGCATTTT

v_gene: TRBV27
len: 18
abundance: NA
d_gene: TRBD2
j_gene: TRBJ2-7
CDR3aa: CASSLSRGLAGGDYEQYF
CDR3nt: TGTGCCAGCAGTTTATCGAGGGGACTAGCGGGTGGAGACTACGAGCAGTACTTC

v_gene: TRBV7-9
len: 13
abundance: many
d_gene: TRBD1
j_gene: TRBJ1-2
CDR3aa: CASSLLGTDGYTF
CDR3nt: TGTGCCAGCAGCTTATTGGGGACAGATGGCTACACCTTC

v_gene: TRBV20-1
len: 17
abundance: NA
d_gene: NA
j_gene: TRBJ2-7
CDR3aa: CSATSQGLGPGLYEQYF
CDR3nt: TGCAGTGCTACTTCACAGGGTTTGGGCCCTGGGCTTTACGAGCAGTACTTC

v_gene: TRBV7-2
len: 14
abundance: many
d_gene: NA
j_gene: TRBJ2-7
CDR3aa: CASSLAGSSYEQYF
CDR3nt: TGTGCCAGCAGCTTAGCTGGGAGCTCCTACGAGCAGTACTTC

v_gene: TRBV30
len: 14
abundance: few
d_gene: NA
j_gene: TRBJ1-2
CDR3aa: CAWFRAGPNYGYTF
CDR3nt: TGTGCCTGGTTTCGGGCCGGCCCTAACTATGGCTACACCTTC

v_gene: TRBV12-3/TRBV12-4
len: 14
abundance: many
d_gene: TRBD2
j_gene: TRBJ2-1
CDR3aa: CASSGGDINNEQFF
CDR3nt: TGTGCCAGCTCGGGGGGGGACATAAACAATGAGCAGTTCTTC

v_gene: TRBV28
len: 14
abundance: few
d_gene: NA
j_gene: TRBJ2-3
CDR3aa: CASSLTTSTDTQYF
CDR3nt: TGTGCCAGCAGTTTAACAACTAGCACAGATACGCAGTATTTT

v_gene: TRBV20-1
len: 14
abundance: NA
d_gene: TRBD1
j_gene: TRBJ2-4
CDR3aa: CSATLRDSKNIQYF
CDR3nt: TGCAGTGCTACCCTCCGGGACAGCAAAAACATTCAGTACTTC

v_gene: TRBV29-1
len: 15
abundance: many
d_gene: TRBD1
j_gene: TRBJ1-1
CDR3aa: CSARGADRGNTEAFF
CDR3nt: TGCAGCGCCCGGGGGGCGGACAGGGGGAACACTGAAGCTTTCTTT

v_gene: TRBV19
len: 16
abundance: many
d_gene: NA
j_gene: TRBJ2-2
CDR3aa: CASTPSGGQWTGELFF
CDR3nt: TGTGCCAGTACCCCGTCCGGGGGGCAATGGACCGGGGAGCTGTTTTTT

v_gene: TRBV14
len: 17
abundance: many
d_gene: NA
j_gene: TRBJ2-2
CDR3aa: CASSQPQFGGYTGELFF
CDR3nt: TGTGCCAGCAGCCAACCCCAGTTCGGGGGCTACACCGGGGAGCTGTTTTTT

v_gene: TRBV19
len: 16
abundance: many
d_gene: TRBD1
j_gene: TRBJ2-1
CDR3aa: CASSSSGRGLYNEQFF
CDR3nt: TGTGCCAGTAGCAGTAGCGGCAGGGGGCTTTACAATGAGCAGTTCTTC

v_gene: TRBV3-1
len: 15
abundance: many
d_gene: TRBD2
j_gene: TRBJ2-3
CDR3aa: CASSQGGTKTDTQYF
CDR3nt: TGTGCCAGCAGCCAAGGGGGGACTAAAACGGATACGCAGTATTTT

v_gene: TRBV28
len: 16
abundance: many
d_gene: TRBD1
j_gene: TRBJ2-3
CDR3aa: CASSFRGRYPRDTQYF
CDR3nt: TGTGCCAGCAGTTTCAGGGGGCGTTATCCAAGAGATACGCAGTATTTT

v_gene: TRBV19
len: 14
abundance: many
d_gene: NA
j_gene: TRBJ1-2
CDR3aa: CASRLAGDKDGYTF
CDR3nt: TGTGCCAGTCGTCTCGCAGGGGACAAAGATGGCTACACCTTC

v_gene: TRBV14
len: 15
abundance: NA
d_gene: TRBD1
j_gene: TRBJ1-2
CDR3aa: CASSQDGTGATGYTF
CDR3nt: TGTGCCAGCAGCCAAGATGGGACAGGGGCAACAGGCTACACCTTC

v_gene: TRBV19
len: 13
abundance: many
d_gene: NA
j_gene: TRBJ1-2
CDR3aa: CASSLRTNYGYTF
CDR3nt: TGTGCCAGTAGTCTGAGAACTAACTATGGCTACACCTTC

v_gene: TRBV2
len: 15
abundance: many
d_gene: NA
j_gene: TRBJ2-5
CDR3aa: CASRNDQGSQETQYF
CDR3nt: TGTGCCAGCAGGAACGATCAGGGATCTCAAGAGACCCAGTACTTC

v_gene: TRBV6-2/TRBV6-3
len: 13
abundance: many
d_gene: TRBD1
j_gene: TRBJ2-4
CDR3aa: CATFRQGKNIQYF
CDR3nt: TGTGCCACTTTTCGACAGGGTAAAAACATTCAGTACTTC

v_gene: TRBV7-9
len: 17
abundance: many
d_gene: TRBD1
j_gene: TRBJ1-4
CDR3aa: CASSPGTDEVGGEKLFF
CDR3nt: TGTGCCAGCAGCCCCGGGACAGACGAGGTCGGGGGTGAAAAACTGTTTTTT

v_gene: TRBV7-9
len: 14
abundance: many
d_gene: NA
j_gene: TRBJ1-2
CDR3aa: CASSILSGNYGYTF
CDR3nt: TGTGCCAGCAGCATCCTAAGCGGTAACTATGGCTACACCTTC

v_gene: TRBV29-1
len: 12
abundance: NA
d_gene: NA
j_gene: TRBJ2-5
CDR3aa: CSVGRGEETQYF
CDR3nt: TGCAGCGTTGGACGCGGGGAAGAGACCCAGTACTTC

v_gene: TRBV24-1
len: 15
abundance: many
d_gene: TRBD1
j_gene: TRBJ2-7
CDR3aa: CATSDRGDRGYEQYF
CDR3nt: TGTGCCACCAGTGACCGCGGGGACAGGGGTTACGAGCAGTACTTC

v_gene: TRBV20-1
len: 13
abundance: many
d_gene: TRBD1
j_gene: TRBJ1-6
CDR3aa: CSAPGQGNSPLHF
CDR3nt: TGCAGTGCTCCTGGACAGGGGAATTCACCCCTCCACTTT

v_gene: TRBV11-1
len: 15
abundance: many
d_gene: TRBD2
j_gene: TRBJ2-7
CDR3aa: CASSSSGLPSYEQYF
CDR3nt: TGTGCCAGCAGTTCATCGGGACTACCCTCCTACGAGCAGTACTTC

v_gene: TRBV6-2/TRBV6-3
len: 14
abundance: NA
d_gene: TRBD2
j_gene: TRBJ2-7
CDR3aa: CASSWTSGSYEQYF
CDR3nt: TGTGCCAGCAGTTGGACTAGCGGGAGCTACGAGCAGTACTTC

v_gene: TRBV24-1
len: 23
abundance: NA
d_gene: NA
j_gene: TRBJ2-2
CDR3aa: CATGRPGQTKANTGELFFFFFFF
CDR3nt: NA

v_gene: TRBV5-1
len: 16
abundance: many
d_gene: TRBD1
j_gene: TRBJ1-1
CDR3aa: CASSLSGQRKNTEAFF
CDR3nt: TGCGCCAGCAGCTTGTCGGGACAGAGAAAGAACACTGAAGCTTTCTTT

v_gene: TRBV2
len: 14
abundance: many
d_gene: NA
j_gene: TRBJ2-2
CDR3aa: CASSLSGYTGELFF
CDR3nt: TGTGCCAGCAGCCTATCAGGGTACACCGGGGAGCTGTTTTTT

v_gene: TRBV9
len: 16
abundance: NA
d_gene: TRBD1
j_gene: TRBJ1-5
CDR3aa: CAGSVGDRVGDQPQHF
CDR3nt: TGTGCCGGCAGCGTAGGCGACAGGGTTGGGGATCAGCCCCAGCATTTT

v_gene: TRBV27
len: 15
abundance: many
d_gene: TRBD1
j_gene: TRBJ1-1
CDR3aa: CASSGTGLENTEAFF
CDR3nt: TGTGCCAGCAGCGGGACAGGGTTGGAGAACACTGAAGCTTTCTTT

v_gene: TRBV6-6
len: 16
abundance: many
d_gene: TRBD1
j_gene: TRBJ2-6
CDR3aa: CASSHTGGAGANVLTF
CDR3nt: TGTGCCAGCAGTCATACAGGGGGCGCTGGGGCCAACGTCCTGACTTTC

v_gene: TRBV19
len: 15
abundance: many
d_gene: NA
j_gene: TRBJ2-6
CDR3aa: CASSMRSAGANVLTF
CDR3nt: TGTGCCAGTAGTATGAGGTCCGCCGGGGCCAACGTCCTGACTTTC

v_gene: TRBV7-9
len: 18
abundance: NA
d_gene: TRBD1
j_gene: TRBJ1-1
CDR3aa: CASSSNMGYTGVNTEAFF
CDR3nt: TGTGCCAGCAGCTCCAATATGGGGTACACAGGGGTGAACACTGAAGCTTTCTTT

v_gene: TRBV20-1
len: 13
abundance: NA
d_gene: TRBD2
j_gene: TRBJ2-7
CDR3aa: CSAGLAGAYEQYF
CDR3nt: TGCAGTGCAGGACTAGCGGGAGCCTACGAGCAGTACTTC

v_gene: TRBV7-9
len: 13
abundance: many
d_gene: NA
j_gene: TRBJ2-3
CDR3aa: CASSQLGPDTQYF
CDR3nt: TGTGCCAGCAGCCAATTGGGCCCAGATACGCAGTATTTT

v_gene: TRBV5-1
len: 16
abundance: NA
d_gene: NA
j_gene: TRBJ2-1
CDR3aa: CASSLVWGTNDNEQFF
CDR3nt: TGCGCCAGCAGCTTGGTCTGGGGGACCAACGACAATGAGCAGTTCTTC

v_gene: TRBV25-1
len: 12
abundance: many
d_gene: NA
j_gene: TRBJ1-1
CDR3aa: CASIGGVTEAFF
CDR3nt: TGTGCCAGCATCGGGGGGGTTACTGAAGCTTTCTTT

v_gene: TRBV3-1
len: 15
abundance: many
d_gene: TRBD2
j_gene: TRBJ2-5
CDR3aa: CASSQYGGGGETQYF
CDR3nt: TGTGCCAGCAGCCAATATGGCGGGGGGGGAGAGACCCAGTACTTC

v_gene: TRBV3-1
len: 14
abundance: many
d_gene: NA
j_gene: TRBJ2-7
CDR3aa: CASSPDPIKGEQYF
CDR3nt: TGTGCCAGCAGCCCCGATCCCATCAAAGGCGAGCAGTACTTC

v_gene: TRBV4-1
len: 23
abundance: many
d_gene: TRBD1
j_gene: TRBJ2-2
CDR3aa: CASSQASPGGQARNFANTGELFF
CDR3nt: TGCGCCAGCAGCCAAGCAAGCCCAGGGGGACAGGCTCGAAATTTTGCGAACACCGGGGAGCTGTTTTTT

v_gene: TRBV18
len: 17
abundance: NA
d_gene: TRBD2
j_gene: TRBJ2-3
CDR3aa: CASSPLASGTSTDTQYF
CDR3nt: TGTGCCAGCTCACCACTGGCTAGCGGGACTAGCACAGATACGCAGTATTTT

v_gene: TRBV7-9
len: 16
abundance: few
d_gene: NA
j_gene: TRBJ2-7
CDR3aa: CASSFTVGSGPYEQYF
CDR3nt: TGTGCCAGCAGCTTCACCGTTGGTAGCGGCCCTTACGAGCAGTACTTC

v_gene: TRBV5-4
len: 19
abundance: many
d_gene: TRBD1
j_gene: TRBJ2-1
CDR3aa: CASSLPGQGGKRSYNEQFF
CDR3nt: TGTGCCAGCAGCTTACCGGGACAGGGGGGAAAGCGCTCCTACAATGAGCAGTTCTTC

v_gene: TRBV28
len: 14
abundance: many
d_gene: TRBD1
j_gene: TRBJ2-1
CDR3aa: CASSPTTGAIEQFF
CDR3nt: TGTGCCAGCAGTCCCACGACAGGGGCGATTGAGCAGTTCTTC

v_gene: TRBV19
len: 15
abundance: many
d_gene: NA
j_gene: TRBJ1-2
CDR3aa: CASSIGRVGEDGYTF
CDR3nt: TGTGCCAGTAGTATCGGCCGTGTGGGGGAGGATGGCTACACCTTC

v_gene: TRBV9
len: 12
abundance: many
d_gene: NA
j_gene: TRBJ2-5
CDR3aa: CASSAESETQYF
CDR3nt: TGTGCCAGCAGCGCCGAATCGGAGACCCAGTACTTC

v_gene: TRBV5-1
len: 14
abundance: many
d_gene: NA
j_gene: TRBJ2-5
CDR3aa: CASSFGGAQETQYF
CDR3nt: TGCGCCAGCAGCTTCGGAGGGGCCCAAGAGACCCAGTACTTC

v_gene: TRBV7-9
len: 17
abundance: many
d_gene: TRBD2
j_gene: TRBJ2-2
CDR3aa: CASSLVGGGTAPGELFF
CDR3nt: TGTGCCAGCAGCTTAGTCGGCGGGGGGACCGCCCCCGGGGAGCTGTTTTTT

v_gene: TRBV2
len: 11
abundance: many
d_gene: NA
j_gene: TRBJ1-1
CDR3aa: CASSVVIEAFF
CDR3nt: TGTGCCAGCAGTGTCGTTATTGAAGCTTTCTTT

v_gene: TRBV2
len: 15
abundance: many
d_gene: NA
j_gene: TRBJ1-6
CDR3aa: CASRNGQNYNSPLHF
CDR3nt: TGTGCCAGCAGGAACGGACAGAACTATAATTCACCCCTCCACTTT

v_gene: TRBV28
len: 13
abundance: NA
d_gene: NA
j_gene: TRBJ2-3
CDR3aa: CASGGDNTDTQYF
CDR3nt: TGTGCCAGCGGCGGGGACAACACAGATACGCAGTATTTT

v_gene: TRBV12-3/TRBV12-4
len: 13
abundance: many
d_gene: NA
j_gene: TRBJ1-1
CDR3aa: CASTWDTNTEAFF
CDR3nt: TGTGCCAGCACCTGGGACACCAACACTGAAGCTTTCTTT

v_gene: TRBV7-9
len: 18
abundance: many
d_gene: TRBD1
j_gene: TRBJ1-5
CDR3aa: CASSPGQGIGKSNQPQHF
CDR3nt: TGTGCCAGCAGCCCAGGACAGGGGATTGGTAAAAGCAATCAGCCCCAGCATTTT

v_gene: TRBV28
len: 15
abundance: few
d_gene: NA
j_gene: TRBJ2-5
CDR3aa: CASRPGTEGRETQYF
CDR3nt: TGTGCCAGCAGACCGGGGACCGAAGGGCGGGAGACCCAGTACTTC

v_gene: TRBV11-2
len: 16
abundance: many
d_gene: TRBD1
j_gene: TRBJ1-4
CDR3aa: CASSLDSGTGREKLFF
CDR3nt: TGTGCCAGCAGCTTGGACTCCGGGACAGGGCGGGAAAAACTGTTTTTT

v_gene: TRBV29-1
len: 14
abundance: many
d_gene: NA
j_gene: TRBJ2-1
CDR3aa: CSVDVEQRGNEQFF
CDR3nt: TGCAGCGTTGACGTCGAACAAAGGGGCAATGAGCAGTTCTTC

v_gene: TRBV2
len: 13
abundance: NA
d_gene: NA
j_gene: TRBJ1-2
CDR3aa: CASSEARGSGYTF
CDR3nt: TGTGCCAGCAGTGAAGCTCGTGGCTCTGGCTACACCTTC

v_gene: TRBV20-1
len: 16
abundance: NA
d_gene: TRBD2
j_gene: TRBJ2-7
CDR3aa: CSASPGTSGMSYEQYF
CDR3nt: TGCAGTGCTAGTCCCGGGACTAGCGGGATGTCCTACGAGCAGTACTTC